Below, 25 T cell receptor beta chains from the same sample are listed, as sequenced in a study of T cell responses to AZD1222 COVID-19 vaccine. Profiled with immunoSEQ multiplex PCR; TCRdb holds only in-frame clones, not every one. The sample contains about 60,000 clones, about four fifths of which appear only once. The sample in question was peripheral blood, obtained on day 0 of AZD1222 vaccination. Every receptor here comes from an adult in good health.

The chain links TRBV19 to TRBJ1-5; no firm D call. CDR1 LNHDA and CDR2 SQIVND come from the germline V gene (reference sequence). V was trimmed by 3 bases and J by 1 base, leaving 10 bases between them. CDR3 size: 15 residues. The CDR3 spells CASSMGFLSNQPQHF. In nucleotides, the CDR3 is TGTGCCAGTAGTATGGGCTTCTTAAGCAATCAGCCCCAGCATTTT.

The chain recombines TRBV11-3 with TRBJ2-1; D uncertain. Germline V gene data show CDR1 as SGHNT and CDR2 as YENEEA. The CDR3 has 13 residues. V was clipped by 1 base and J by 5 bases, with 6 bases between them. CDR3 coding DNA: TGTGCCAGCAGCTTAGGCGTGAACAATGAGCAGTTCTTC. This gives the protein CASSLGVNNEQFF.

CDR3 in DNA: TGCGCCAGCAGCCTTTTCGACAGCACTAATTCACCCCTCCACTTT. It yields the protein CASSLFDSTNSPLHF. The V gene is TRBV5-1, the J gene TRBJ1-6, with D possibly TRBD1 on 5 matching bases. Trimming stripped 4 bases from V and 6 bases from J, with 14 bases between. CDR1 is SGHRS and CDR2 is YFSETQ in the germline V gene. The CDR3 consists of 15 residues.

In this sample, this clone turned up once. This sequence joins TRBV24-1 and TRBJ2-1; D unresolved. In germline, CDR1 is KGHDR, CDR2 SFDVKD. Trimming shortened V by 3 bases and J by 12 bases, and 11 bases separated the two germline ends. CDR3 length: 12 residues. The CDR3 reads CATSDRVGLQFF. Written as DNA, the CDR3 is TGTGCCACCAGTGATCGAGTAGGTTTGCAGTTCTTC.

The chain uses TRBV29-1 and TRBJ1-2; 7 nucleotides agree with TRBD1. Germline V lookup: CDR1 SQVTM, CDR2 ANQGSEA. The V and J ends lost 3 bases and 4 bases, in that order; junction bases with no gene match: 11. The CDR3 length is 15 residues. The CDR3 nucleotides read TGCAGCGTTGAGGGTGGTGTAGGGGGCGTCTATGGCTACACCTTC. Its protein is CSVEGGVGGVYGYTF.

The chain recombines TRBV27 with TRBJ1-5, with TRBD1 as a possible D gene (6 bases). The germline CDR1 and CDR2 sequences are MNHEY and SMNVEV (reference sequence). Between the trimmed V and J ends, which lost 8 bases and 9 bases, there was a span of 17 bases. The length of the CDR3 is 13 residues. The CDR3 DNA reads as TGTGCCAGCGGGGGGCTAGGGTTTCGGCCCCAGCATTTT. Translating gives CASGGLGFRPQHF.

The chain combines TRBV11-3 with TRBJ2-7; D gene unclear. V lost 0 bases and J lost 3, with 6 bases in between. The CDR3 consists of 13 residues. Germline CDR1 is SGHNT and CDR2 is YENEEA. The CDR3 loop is CASSLDTFYEQYF. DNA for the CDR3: TGTGCCAGCAGCTTAGACACCTTCTACGAGCAGTACTTC.

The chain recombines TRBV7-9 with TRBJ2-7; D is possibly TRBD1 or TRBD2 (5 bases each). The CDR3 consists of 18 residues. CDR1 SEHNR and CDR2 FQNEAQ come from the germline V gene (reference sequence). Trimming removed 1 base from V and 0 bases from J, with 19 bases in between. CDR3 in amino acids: CASSLVLGRRIISYEQYF. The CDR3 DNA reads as TGTGCCAGCAGCTTAGTTTTGGGACGGAGGATTATCTCCTACGAGCAGTACTTC.

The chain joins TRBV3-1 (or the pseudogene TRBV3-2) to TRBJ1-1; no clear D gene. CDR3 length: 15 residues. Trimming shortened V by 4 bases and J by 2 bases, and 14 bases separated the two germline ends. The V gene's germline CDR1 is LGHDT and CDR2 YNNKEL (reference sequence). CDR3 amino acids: CASSRLRWENTEAFF. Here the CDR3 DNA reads TGTGCCAGCAGCCGCCTCAGGTGGGAAAACACTGAAGCTTTCTTT.

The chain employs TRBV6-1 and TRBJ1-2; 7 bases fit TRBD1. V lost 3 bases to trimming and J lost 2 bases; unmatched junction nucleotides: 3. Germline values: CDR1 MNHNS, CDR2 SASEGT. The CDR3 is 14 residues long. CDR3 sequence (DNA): TGTGCCAGCAGTGAGGTACAGGGGAACTATGGCTACACCTTC. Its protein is CASSEVQGNYGYTF.

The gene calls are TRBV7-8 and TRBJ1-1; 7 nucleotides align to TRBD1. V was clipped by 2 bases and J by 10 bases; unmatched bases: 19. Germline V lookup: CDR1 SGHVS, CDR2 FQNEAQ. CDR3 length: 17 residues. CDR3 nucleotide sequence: TGTGCCAGCAGCTTACAACCGGGACAGCCTCACCTAGTGTCAGCTTTCTTT. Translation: CASSLQPGQPHLVSAFF. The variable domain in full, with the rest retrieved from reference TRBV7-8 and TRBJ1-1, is GAGVSQSPRYKVAKRGQDVALRCDPISGHVSLFWYQQALGQGPEFLTYFQNEAQLDKSGLPSDRFFAERPEGSVSTLKIQRTQQEDSAVYLCASSLQPGQPHLVSAFFGQGTRLTVV.

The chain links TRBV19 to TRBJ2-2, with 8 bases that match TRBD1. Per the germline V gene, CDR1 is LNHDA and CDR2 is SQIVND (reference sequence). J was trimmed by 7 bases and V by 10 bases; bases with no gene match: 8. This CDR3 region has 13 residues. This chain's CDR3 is CATGQGRSGELFF. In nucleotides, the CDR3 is TGTGCCACCGGACAGGGACGTAGCGGGGAGCTGTTTTTT. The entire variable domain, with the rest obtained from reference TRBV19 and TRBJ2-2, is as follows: DGGITQSPKYLFRKEGQNVTLSCEQNLNHDAMYWYRQDPGQGLRLIYYSQIVNDFQKGDIAEGYSVSREKKESFPLTVTSAQKNPTAFYLCATGQGRSGELFFGEGSRLTVL.

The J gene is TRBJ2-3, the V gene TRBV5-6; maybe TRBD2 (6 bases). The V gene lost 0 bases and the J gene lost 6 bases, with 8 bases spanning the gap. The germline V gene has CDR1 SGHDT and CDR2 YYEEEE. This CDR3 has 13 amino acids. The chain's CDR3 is CASSLDRGDTQYF. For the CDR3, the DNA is TGTGCCAGCAGCTTGGATCGGGGGGATACGCAGTATTTT. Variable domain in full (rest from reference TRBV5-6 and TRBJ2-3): DAGVTQSPTHLIKTRGQQVTLRCSPKSGHDTVSWYQQALGQGPQFIFQYYEEEERQRGNFPDRFSGHQFPNYSSELNVNALLLGDSALYLCASSLDRGDTQYFGPGTRLTVL.

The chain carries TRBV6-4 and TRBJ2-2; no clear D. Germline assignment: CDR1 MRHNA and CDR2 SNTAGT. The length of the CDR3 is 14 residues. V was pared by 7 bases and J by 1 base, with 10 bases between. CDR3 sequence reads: CASKDNLNTGELFF. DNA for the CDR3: TGTGCCAGCAAAGACAACCTGAACACCGGGGAGCTGTTTTTT.

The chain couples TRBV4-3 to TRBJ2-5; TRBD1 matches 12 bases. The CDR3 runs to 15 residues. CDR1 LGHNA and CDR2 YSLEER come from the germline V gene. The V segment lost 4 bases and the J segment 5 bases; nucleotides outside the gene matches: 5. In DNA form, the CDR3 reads TGCGCCAGCAGCCTGGGGACAGGGGGCGGTGAGACCCAGTACTTC. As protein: CASSLGTGGGETQYF.

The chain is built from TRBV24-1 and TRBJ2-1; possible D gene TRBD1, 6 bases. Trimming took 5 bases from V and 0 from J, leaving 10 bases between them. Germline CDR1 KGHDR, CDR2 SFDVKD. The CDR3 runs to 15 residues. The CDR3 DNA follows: TGTGCCACCAGTGGCAGGGGTAGCTCCTACAATGAGCAGTTCTTC. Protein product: CATSGRGSSYNEQFF.

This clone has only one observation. The CDR3 loop reads CASSQAEGLVYEQYF. In DNA form, the CDR3 reads TGCGCCAGCAGCCAAGCCGAGGGGCTGGTCTACGAGCAGTACTTC. The V and J genes are TRBV4-3 and TRBJ2-7; perhaps D is TRBD1 or TRBD2 (5 bases each). The germline CDR1 and CDR2 sequences are LGHNA and YSLEER. The germline V and J ends were trimmed by 1 base and 3 bases, with 13 bases remaining between them. There are 15 residues in the CDR3.

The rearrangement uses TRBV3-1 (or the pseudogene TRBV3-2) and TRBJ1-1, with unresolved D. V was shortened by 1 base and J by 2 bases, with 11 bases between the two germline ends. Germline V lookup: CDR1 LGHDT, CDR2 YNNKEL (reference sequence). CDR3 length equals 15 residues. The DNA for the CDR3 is TGTGCCAGCAGCCAAGGGCGTCAGATAAACACTGAAGCTTTCTTT. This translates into CASSQGRQINTEAFF.

The CDR3 nucleotides read TGTGCCAGCAGCTCCGGAGCCACCGGGGAGCTGTTTTTT. Translated: CASSSGATGELFF. V and J are TRBV5-4 and TRBJ2-2; D gene unclear. The CDR3 runs 13 residues. V lost 3 bases to trimming and J lost 4 bases, with 7 bases between them. Germline loops: CDR1 SGHNT, CDR2 YYREEE (reference sequence).

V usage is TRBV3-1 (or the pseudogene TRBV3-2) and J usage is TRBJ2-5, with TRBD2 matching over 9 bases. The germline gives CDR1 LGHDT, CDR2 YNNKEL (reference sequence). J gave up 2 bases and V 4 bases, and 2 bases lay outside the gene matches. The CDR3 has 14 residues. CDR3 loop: CASSLTSGQETQYF. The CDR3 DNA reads TGTGCCAGCAGCCTGACTAGCGGACAAGAGACCCAGTACTTC.

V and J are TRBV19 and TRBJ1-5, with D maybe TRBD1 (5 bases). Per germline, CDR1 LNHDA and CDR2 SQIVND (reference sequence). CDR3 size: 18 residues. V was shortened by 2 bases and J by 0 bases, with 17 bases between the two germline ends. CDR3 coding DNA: TGTGCCAGTAGTATACTTTCCTCCGGGGCCTATAGCAATCAGCCCCAGCATTTT. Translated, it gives CASSILSSGAYSNQPQHF.

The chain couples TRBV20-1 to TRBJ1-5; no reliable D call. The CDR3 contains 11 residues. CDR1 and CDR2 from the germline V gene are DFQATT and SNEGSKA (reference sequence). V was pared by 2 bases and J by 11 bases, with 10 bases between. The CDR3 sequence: CSARQDATQHF. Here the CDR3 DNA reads TGCAGTGCTAGACAGGACGCGACCCAGCATTTT.

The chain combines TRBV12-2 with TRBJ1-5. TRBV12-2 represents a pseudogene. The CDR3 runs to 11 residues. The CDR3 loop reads CARPSNQPQHF. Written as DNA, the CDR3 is TGTGCAAGACCAAGCAATCAGCCCCAGCATTTT.

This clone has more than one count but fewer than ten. CDR3 bases: TGTGCCAGTAGTATCGCCGGGACAGGGGGAACCGGGGAGCTGTTTTTT. Its translation is CASSIAGTGGTGELFF. The chain is built from TRBV19 and TRBJ2-2; TRBD1 matches 11 bases. Germline lookup yields CDR1 LNHDA and CDR2 SQIVND (reference sequence). The CDR3 spans 16 residues. V was pared by 3 bases and J by 5 bases, with 5 bases of the junction left unmatched.

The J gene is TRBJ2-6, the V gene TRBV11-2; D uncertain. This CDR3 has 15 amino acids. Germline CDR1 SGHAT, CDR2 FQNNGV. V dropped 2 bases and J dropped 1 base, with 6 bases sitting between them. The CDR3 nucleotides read TGTGCCAGCAGCTTACAGCTTTCTGGGGCCAACGTCCTGACTTTC. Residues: CASSLQLSGANVLTF.